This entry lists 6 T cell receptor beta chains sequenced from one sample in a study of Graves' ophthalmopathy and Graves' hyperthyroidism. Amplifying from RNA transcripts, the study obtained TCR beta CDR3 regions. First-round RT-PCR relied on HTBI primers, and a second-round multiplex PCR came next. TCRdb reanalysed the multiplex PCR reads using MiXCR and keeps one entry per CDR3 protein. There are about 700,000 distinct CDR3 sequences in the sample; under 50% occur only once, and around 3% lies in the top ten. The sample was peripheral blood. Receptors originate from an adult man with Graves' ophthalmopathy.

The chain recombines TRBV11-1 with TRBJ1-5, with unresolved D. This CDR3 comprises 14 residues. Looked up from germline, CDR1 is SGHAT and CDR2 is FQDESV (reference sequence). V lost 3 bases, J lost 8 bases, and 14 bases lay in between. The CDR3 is CASSLHPGFEPQHF. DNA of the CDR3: TGTGCCAGCAGCTTGCATCCGGGGTTTGAGCCCCAGCATTTT.

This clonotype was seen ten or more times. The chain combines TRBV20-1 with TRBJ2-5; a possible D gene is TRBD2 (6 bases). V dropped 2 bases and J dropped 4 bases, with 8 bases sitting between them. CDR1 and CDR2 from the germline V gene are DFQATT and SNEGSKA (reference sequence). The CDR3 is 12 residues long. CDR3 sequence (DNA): TGCAGTGCTAGACGGGGGAGAGAGACCCAGTACTTC. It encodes CSARRGRETQYF.

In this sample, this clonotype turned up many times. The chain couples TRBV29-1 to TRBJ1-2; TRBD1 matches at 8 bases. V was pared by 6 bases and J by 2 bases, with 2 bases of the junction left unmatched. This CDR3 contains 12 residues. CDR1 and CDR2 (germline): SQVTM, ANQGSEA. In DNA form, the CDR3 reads TGCAGCGTGACAGGGGAAAACTATGGCTACACCTTC. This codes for CSVTGENYGYTF.

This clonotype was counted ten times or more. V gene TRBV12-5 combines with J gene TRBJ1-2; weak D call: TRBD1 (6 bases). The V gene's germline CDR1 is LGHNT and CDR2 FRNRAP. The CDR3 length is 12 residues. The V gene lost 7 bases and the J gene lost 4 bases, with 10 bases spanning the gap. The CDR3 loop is CASARDIYGYTF. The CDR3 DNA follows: TGTGCTAGTGCCCGGGACATCTATGGCTACACCTTC.

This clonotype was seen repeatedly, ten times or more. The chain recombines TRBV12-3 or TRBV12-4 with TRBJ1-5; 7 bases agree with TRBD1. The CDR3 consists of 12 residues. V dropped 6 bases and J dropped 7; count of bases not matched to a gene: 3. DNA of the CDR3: TGTGCCAGCAGGGGGACAGACCAGCCCCAGCATTTT. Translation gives CASRGTDQPQHF.

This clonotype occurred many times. CDR3 in DNA: TGCGCCAGCAGCCCCCGGGACATAGGTGAAAAACTGTTTTTT. This encodes CASSPRDIGEKLFF. The chain carries TRBV4-1 and TRBJ1-4, with D tentatively TRBD1 (6 bases). Germline-derived CDR1 and CDR2 are MGHRA and YSYEKL. Trimming stripped 4 bases from V and 7 bases from J, with 13 bases between. The CDR3 covers 14 residues.